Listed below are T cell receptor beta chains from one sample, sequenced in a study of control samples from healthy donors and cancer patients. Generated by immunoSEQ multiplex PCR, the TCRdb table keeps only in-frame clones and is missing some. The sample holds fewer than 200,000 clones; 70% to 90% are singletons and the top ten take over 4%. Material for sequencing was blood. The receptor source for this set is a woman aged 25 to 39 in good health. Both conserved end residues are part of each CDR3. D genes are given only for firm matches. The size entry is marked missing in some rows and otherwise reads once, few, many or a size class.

cdr3_nt: TGCAGCGCGGGGGTCACACAAGAGACCCAGTACTTC
cdr3_aa: CSAGVTQETQYF
v_call: TRBV29-1
clone_size: -
d_call: -
j_call: TRBJ2-5

cdr3_nt: TGTGCCATCCAAGGGGGACAGAATGGCTACACCTTC
cdr3_aa: CAIQGGQNGYTF
v_call: TRBV6-1
clone_size: -
d_call: TRBD1
j_call: TRBJ1-2

cdr3_nt: TGTGCCAGCAGTTACCCGGGGGCAGGTTCCAATGAGCAGTTCTTC
cdr3_aa: CASSYPGAGSNEQFF
v_call: TRBV6-5
clone_size: few
d_call: -
j_call: TRBJ2-1

cdr3_nt: TGTGCCAGCGCTCTCAACTCCTACGAGCAGTACTTC
cdr3_aa: CASALNSYEQYF
v_call: TRBV11-1
clone_size: -
d_call: -
j_call: TRBJ2-7

cdr3_nt: TGTGCCACCAGTGACCCAGGGATTAGCGGGACCCAGTACTTC
cdr3_aa: CATSDPGISGTQYF
v_call: TRBV24-1
clone_size: -
d_call: -
j_call: TRBJ2-5

cdr3_nt: TGTGCCAGCAGTGCCCCTGGCTACGAGCAGTACTTC
cdr3_aa: CASSAPGYEQYF
v_call: TRBV28
clone_size: -
d_call: -
j_call: TRBJ2-7

cdr3_nt: TGTGCCAGCTCACCGGAACAGGCTCAGGGCTACACCTTC
cdr3_aa: CASSPEQAQGYTF
v_call: TRBV18
clone_size: -
d_call: -
j_call: TRBJ1-2

cdr3_nt: TGTGCCAGCAGCCGCGGCTATGGCTACACCTTC
cdr3_aa: CASSRGYGYTF
v_call: TRBV27
clone_size: once
d_call: -
j_call: TRBJ1-2

cdr3_nt: TGTGCCAGCAGTCTCTATAGGGAGGACTTCTACAATGAGCAGTTCTTC
cdr3_aa: CASSLYREDFYNEQFF
v_call: TRBV27
clone_size: -
d_call: -
j_call: TRBJ2-1

cdr3_nt: TGTGCTAGTGGTTCTCCCACCGGGGCCGCGTCTACAGATACGCAGTATTTT
cdr3_aa: CASGSPTGAASTDTQYF
v_call: TRBV12-5
clone_size: -
d_call: -
j_call: TRBJ2-3

cdr3_nt: TGCGCCAGCAGCTGGGGACAGGGCGGCACAGATACGCAGTATTTT
cdr3_aa: CASSWGQGGTDTQYF
v_call: TRBV5-1
clone_size: -
d_call: TRBD1
j_call: TRBJ2-3

cdr3_nt: TGTGCCAGCAGTGACCTCAATGAGCAGTTCTTC
cdr3_aa: CASSDLNEQFF
v_call: TRBV2
clone_size: -
d_call: -
j_call: TRBJ2-1

cdr3_nt: TGTGCCAGCAGTTACTTAGCAGGTACCTACGAGCAGTACTTC
cdr3_aa: CASSYLAGTYEQYF
v_call: TRBV6-5
clone_size: -
d_call: -
j_call: TRBJ2-7

cdr3_nt: TGTGCCAGTAGTCCCCAACAGGGAGGACAGCCCCAGCATTTT
cdr3_aa: CASSPQQGGQPQHF
v_call: TRBV19
clone_size: -
d_call: -
j_call: TRBJ1-5

cdr3_nt: TGTGCCACCAGCAGAGATAGAGCGGCCACTTATAATTCACCCCTCCACTTT
cdr3_aa: CATSRDRAATYNSPLHF
v_call: TRBV15
clone_size: many
d_call: -
j_call: TRBJ1-6

cdr3_nt: TGTGCCAGCAGTTATGACAGGGGGAGGGATGAGCAGTTCTTC
cdr3_aa: CASSYDRGRDEQFF
v_call: TRBV6-5
clone_size: once
d_call: TRBD1
j_call: TRBJ2-1

cdr3_nt: TGCAGCGTTGAAGAAGGAGGATTGAAGACCCAGTACTTC
cdr3_aa: CSVEEGGLKTQYF
v_call: TRBV29-1
clone_size: -
d_call: -
j_call: TRBJ2-5